This T cell receptor beta chain was documented in a study of blood T cell repertoires in COVID-19. Overall study: Nucleic acid was either cDNA or gDNA, and it came from T cells, B-cell-depleted T cells, or PBMCs.

V lost 4 bases to trimming and J lost 5 bases; unmatched junction nucleotides: 7. This CDR3 has 15 residues. Looked up from germline, CDR1 is SGHAT and CDR2 is FQNNGV. The protocol was immunoSEQ multiplex PCR, while the TCRdb copy is restricted to in-frame clones and leaves out a portion. The data contain 250,000 to 300,000 clones, 70% to 90% of them singletons. The sequence derives from a woman in her forties or fifties who had been exposed to COVID-19. Sequenced sample: PBMCs or T cells enriched from blood (not recorded which). The rearrangement uses TRBV11-2 and TRBJ2-2, with 7 bases matching TRBD1. The CDR3 is CASSWNRGGTGELFF. As DNA, the CDR3 is TGTGCCAGCAGCTGGAACAGGGGTGGGACCGGGGAGCTGTTTTTT. Using reference TRBV11-2 and TRBJ2-2 for the parts outside the CDR3, the full variable domain is EAGVAQSPRYKIIEKRQSVAFWCNPISGHATLYWYQQILGQGPKLLIQFQNNGVVDDSQLPKDRFSAERLKGVDSTLKIQPAKLEDSAVYLCASSWNRGGTGELFFGEGSRLTVL.